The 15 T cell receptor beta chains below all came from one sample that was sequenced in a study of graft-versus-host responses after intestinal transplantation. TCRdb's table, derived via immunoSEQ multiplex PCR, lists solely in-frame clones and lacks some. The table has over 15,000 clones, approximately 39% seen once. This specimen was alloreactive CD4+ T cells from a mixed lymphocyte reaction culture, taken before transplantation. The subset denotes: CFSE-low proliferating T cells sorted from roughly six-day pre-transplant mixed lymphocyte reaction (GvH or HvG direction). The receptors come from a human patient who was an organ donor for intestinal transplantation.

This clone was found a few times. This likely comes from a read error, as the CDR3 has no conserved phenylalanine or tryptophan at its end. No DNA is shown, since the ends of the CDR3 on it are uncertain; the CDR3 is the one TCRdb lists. The CDR3 here is CSVQGQGSFNL. The J gene is TRBJ1-2, the V gene TRBV29-1; the DNA was not used to check the table's D call, TRBD1. The germline V gene encodes CDR1 SQVTM and CDR2 ANQGSEA. Counting both end residues, the CDR3 totals 11 amino acids.

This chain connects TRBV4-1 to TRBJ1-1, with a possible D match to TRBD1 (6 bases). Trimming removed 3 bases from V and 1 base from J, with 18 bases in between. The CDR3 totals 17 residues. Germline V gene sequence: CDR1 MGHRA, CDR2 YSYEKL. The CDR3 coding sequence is TGCGCCAGCAGCCAGATCCTTGGGCAGGGGAAGAACACTGAAGCTTTCTTT. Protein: CASSQILGQGKNTEAFF.

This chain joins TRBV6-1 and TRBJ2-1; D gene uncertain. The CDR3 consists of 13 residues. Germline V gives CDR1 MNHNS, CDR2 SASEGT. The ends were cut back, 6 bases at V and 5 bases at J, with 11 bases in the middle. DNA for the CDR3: TGTGCCAGCAGAATACAGATTCACAATGAGCAGTTCTTC. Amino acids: CASRIQIHNEQFF.

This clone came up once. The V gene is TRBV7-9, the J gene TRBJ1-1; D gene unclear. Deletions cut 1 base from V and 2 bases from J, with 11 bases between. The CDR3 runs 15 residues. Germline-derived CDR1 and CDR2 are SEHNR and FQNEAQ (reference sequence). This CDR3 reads CASSLESGYNTEAFF. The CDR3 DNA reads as TGTGCCAGCAGCTTAGAATCAGGCTATAACACTGAAGCTTTCTTT.

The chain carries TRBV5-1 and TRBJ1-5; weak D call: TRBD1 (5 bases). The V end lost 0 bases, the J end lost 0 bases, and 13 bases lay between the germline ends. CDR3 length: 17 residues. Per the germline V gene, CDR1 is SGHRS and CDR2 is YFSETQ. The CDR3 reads CASSLAGAIYSNQPQHF. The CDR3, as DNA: TGCGCCAGCAGCTTGGCTGGGGCTATCTATAGCAATCAGCCCCAGCATTTT.

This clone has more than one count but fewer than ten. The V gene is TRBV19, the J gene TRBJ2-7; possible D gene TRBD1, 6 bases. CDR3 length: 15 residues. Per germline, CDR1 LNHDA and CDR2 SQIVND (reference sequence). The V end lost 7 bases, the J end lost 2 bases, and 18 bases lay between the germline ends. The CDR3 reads CASTLGQGQAYEQYF. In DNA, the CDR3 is TGTGCCAGTACCCTGGGGCAGGGGCAAGCCTACGAGCAGTACTTC.

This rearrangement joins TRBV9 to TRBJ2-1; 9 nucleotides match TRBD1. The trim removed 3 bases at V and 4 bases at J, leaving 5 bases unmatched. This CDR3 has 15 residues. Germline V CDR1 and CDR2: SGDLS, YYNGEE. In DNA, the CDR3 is TGTGCCAGCAGCGAATCGGGACAGGGATACAATGAGCAGTTCTTC. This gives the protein CASSESGQGYNEQFF. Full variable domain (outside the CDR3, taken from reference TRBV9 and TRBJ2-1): DSGVTQTPKHLITATGQRVTLRCSPRSGDLSVYWYQQSLDQGLQFLIQYYNGEERAKGNILERFSAQQFPDLHSELNLSSLELGDSALYFCASSESGQGYNEQFFGPGTRLTVL.

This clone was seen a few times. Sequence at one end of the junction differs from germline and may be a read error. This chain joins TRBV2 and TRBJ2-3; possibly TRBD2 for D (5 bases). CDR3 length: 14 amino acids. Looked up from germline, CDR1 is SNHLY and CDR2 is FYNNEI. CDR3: CASSEAVYTDTQYF. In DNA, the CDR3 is TGTGCCAGCAGCGAAGCGGTTTACACAGATACGCAGTATTTT. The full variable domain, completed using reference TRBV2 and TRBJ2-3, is EPEVTQTPSHQVTQMGQEVILRCVPISNHLYFYWYRQILGQKVEFLVSFYNNEISEKSEIFDDQFSVERPDGSNFTLKIRSTKLEDSAMYFCASSEAVYTDTQYFGPGTRLTVL.

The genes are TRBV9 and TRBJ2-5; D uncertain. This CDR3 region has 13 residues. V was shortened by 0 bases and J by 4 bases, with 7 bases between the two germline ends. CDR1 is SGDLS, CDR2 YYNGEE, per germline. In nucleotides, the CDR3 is TGTGCCAGCAGCGTAGGTATGGGAGAGACCCAGTACTTC. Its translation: CASSVGMGETQYF.

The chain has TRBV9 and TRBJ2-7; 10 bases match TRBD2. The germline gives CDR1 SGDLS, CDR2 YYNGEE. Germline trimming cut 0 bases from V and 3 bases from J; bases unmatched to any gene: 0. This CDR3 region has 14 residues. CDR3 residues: CASSVGTSGYEQYF. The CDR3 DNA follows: TGTGCCAGCAGCGTAGGGACTAGCGGCTACGAGCAGTACTTC.

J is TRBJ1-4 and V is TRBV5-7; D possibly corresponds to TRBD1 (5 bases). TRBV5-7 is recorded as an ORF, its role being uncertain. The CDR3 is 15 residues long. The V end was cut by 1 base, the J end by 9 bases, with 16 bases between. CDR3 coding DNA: TGTGCCAGCAGCTTGCTACAGGCTACATCCAAAAAACTGTTTTTT. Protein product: CASSLLQATSKKLFF.

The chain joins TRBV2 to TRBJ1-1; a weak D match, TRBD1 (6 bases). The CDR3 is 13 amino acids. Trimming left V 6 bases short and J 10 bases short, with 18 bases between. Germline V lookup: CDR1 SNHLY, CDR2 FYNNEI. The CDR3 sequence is CASSQGPRGRAFF. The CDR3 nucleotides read TGTGCCAGCAGCCAGGGGCCCAGGGGTAGAGCTTTCTTT.

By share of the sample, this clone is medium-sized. DNA for the CDR3: TGTGCCAGCAGACAGACCGGGACAGGGGGCGCCAACTATGGCTACACCTTC. Amino acids: CASRQTGTGGANYGYTF. The V and J genes are TRBV27 and TRBJ1-2; 12 positions match TRBD1. Germline V gives CDR1 MNHEY, CDR2 SMNVEV (reference sequence). The CDR3 is made up of 17 amino acids. V was pared by 6 bases and J by 2 bases, with 10 bases of the junction left unmatched.

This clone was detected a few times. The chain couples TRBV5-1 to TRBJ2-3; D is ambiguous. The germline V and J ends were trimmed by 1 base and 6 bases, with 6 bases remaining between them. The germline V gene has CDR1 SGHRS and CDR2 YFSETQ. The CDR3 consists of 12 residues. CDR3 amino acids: CASSLIPDTQYF. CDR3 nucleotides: TGCGCCAGCAGCTTGATTCCGGATACGCAGTATTTT.

The CDR3 coding sequence is TGTGCCAGCAGGGAGACTAGCGGGAGCTACAATGAGCAGTTCTTC. This codes for CASRETSGSYNEQFF. The rearrangement links TRBV7-2 to TRBJ2-1, with TRBD2 matching 12 bases. The CDR3 sequence is 15 residues long. Trimming at V came to 6 bases and at J to 3 bases, leaving 3 bases not matched to a gene. Per the germline V gene, CDR1 is SGHTA and CDR2 is FQGNSA.